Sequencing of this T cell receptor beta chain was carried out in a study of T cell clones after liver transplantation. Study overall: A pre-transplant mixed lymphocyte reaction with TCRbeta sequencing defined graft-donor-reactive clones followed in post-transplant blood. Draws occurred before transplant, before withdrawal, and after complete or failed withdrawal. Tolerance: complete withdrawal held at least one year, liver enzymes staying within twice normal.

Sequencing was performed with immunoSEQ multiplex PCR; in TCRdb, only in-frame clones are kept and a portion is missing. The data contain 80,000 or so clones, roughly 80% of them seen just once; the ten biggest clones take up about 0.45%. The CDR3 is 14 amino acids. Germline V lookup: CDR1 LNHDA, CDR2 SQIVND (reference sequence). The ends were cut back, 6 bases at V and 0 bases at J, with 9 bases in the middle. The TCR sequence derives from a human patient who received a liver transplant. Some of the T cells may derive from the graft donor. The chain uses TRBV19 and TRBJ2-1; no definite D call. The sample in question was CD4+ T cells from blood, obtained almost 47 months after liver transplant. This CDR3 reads CASRASSSYNEQFF. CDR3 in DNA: TGTGCCAGTAGGGCCTCTAGCTCCTACAATGAGCAGTTCTTC.